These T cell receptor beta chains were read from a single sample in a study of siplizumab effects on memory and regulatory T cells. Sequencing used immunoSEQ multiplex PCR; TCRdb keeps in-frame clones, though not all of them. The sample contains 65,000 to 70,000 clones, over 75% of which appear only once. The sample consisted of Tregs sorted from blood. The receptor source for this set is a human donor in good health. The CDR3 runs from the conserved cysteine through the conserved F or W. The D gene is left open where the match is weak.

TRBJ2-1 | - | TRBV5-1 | TGCGCCAGCAGCTCCGGACTTGCCATCTCCTACAATGAGCAGTTCTTC | CASSSGLAISYNEQFF
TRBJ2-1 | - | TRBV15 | TGTGCCACCAGCAGAGCCCCCCTCCGCTTATCCTACAATGAGCAGTTCTTC | CATSRAPLRLSYNEQFF
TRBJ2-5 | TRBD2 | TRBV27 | TGTGCCAGCAGTCTGGGACTAGCGGGGATTAAAGAGACCCAGTACTTC | CASSLGLAGIKETQYF
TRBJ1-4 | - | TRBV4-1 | TGCGCCAGCACCTCAAGGATGGAGGGATATGAAAAACTGTTTTTT | CASTSRMEGYEKLFF
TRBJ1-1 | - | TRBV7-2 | TGTGCCAGCAGCTTGAGGATCTATACTGCAAACACTGAAGCTTTCTTT | CASSLRIYTANTEAFF
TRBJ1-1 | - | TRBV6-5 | TGTGCCAGCAGACAAGCGGGCACTGAAGCTTTCTTT | CASRQAGTEAFF
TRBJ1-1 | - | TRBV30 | TGTGCCTGGAGATACGCGAGGAACACTGAAGCTTTCTTT | CAWRYARNTEAFF
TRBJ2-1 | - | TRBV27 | TGTGCCAGCAGTTTCCGGGGATATGAGCAGTTCTTC | CASSFRGYEQFF
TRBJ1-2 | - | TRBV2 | TGTGCCAGTCGCACAGGGAACGGTGGCTACACCTTC | CASRTGNGGYTF
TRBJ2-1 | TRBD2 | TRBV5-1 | TGCGCCAGCAGCTTGTCGGGGGGATCCTACAATGAGCAGTTCTTC | CASSLSGGSYNEQFF